One and the same sample provided the 11 T cell receptor beta chains below, sequenced in a study of beta chain features in type 1 diabetes. Reverse transcribing all isolated RNA meant expressed TCRB transcripts were sequenced. Clones were read by immunoSEQ multiplex PCR, and TCRdb kept only the in-frame ones, dropping some. The sample lists around 290,000 clones; roughly 8% were seen once. Sample: central memory CD4+ T cells from blood. These receptors all come from a woman younger than 30 in good health.

This sequence joins TRBV25-1 and TRBJ1-1; D might be TRBD1 (5 bases). Germline-derived CDR1 and CDR2 are MGHDK and SYGVNS. V lost 7 bases, J lost 1 base, and 10 bases lay in between. The length of the CDR3 is 13 residues. In DNA form, the CDR3 reads TGTGCCAGCACAGGGCAGGCGAACACTGAAGCTTTCTTT. This codes for CASTGQANTEAFF. Full variable domain (outside the CDR3, taken from reference TRBV25-1 and TRBJ1-1): EADIYQTPRYLVIGTGKKITLECSQTMGHDKMYWYQQDPGMELHLIHYSYGVNSTEKGDLSSESTVSRIRTEHFPLTLESARPSHTSQYLCASTGQANTEAFFGQGTRLTVV.

This sequence joins TRBV12-5 and TRBJ2-7; possibly TRBD2 for D (6 bases). This CDR3 contains 16 residues. Between the trimmed V and J ends, which lost 6 bases and 2 bases, there was a span of 20 bases. Germline V gives CDR1 LGHNT, CDR2 FRNRAP. The CDR3 region has the DNA TGTGCTAGTGGCTACTTTGGACTCCCGGGGGCCTACGAGCAGTACTTC. This gives the protein CASGYFGLPGAYEQYF.

The J gene is TRBJ2-2, the V gene TRBV19; D gene ambiguous. In germline, CDR1 is LNHDA, CDR2 SQIVND (reference sequence). The CDR3 covers 13 residues. Deletions cut 7 bases from V and 0 bases from J, with 6 bases between. CDR3 amino acids: CASIETNTGELFF. CDR3 in DNA: TGTGCCAGTATTGAGACGAACACCGGGGAGCTGTTTTTT.

The chain uses TRBV7-9 and TRBJ2-1, with 11 bases that match TRBD2. With V trimmed by 5 bases and J by 3 bases, 6 bases remained unmatched. Germline V CDR1 and CDR2: SEHNR, FQNEAQ (reference sequence). CDR3 size: 16 residues. CDR3 sequence: CASSPIAGGDYNEQFF. CDR3 in DNA: TGTGCCAGCAGCCCAATAGCGGGAGGGGACTACAATGAGCAGTTCTTC.

There are a few counts of this clone. The chain uses TRBV30 and TRBJ2-5; D is undetermined. This CDR3 is 12 amino acids long. V gave up 5 bases and J gave up 4 bases, with 11 bases separating them. The V gene's germline CDR1 is GTSNPN and CDR2 SVGIG (reference sequence). CDR3 sequence reads: CAWGVGTETQYF. CDR3 coding DNA: TGTGCCTGGGGGGTTGGAACAGAGACCCAGTACTTC.

This clone occurred a few times. The chain has TRBV7-2 and TRBJ2-3; 7 bases agree with TRBD2. Trimming removed 1 base from V and 1 base from J; junction bases left unmatched: 8. This CDR3 is 17 amino acids long. Looked up from germline, CDR1 is SGHTA and CDR2 is FQGNSA. CDR3 nucleotide sequence: TGTGCCAGCAGCTTAGTCGGGGCGGGAGTCGGCACAGATACGCAGTATTTT. Translating gives CASSLVGAGVGTDTQYF.

This clone was found a few times. V and J are TRBV27 and TRBJ1-2; possible D gene TRBD1, 5 bases. Germline CDR1 reads MNHEY; CDR2 reads SMNVEV (reference sequence). The V end lost 3 bases, the J end lost 8 bases, and 10 bases lay between the germline ends. CDR3 length: 12 amino acids. CDR3 coding DNA: TGTGCCAGCAGTTTCGGGGGTGGCGGCTACACCTTC. This encodes CASSFGGGGYTF.

There are a few counts of this clone. The V and J genes are TRBV7-2 and TRBJ1-2; D may be TRBD1 (6 bases). V shed 5 bases and J shed 8 bases, with 15 bases lying between them. From germline, CDR1 is SGHTA and CDR2 FQGNSA. This CDR3 is built from 13 residues. The CDR3 region is CASSQEGVGGYTF. The DNA of the CDR3 is TGTGCCAGCAGCCAAGAGGGGGTGGGAGGCTACACCTTC. The variable domain in full, with the rest retrieved from reference TRBV7-2 and TRBJ1-2, is GAGVSQSPSNKVTEKGKDVELRCDPISGHTALYWYRQSLGQGLEFLIYFQGNSAPDKSGLPSDRFSAERTGGSVSTLTIQRTQQEDSAVYLCASSQEGVGGYTFGSGTRLTVV.

This clone was counted at least ten times. V and J are TRBV11-2 and TRBJ2-3; D uncertain. V lost 0 bases and J 8 bases, leaving 9 bases between the germline ends. Looked up from germline, CDR1 is SGHAT and CDR2 is FQNNGV. This CDR3 region has 13 residues. CDR3 coding DNA: TGTGCCAGCAGCTTAGATGGTGAAGGTACGCAGTATTTT. It specifies CASSLDGEGTQYF.

The V gene is TRBV18, the J gene TRBJ2-7; TRBD1 matches 7 bases. Losses at the gene ends were 3 bases for V and 1 base for J; bases not matched to a gene: 12. The CDR3 length is 17 residues. Germline-derived CDR1 and CDR2 are KGHSH and LQKENI. The CDR3 bases are TGTGCCAGCTCACCCGGTCAGGGGGAACCTTTTTCCTACGAGCAGTACGTC. Amino acids: CASSPGQGEPFSYEQYV.

This clone was found a few times. V is TRBV11-3 and J is TRBJ2-1; the D is unclear. This CDR3 spans 14 amino acids. Germline V gene data show CDR1 as SGHNT and CDR2 as YENEEA. Deletions cut 3 bases from V and 6 bases from J, with 12 bases between. Written as DNA, the CDR3 is TGTGCCAGCAGCTTGTCGAGAGCCTCCAATGAGCAGTTCTTC. Protein product: CASSLSRASNEQFF.